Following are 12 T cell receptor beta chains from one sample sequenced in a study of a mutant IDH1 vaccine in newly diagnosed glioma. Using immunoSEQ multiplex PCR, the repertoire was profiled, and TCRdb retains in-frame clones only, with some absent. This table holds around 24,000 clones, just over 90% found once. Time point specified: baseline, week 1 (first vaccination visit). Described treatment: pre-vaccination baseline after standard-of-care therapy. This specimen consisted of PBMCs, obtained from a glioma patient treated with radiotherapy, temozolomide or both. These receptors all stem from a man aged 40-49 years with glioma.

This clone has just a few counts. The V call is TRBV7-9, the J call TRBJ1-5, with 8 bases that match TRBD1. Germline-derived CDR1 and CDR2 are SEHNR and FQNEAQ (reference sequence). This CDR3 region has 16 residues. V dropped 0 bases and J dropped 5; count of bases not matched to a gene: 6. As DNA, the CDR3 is TGTGCCAGCAGCTTAGCAGACCTACAGGGGGATCAGCCCCAGCATTTT. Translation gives CASSLADLQGDQPQHF.

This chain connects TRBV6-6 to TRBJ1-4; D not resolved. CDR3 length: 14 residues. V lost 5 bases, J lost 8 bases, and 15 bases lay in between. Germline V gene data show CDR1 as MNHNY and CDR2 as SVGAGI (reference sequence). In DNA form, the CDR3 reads TGTGCCAGCAGTACATTGGAAGTGGGGGAAAAACTGTTTTTT. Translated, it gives CASSTLEVGEKLFF.

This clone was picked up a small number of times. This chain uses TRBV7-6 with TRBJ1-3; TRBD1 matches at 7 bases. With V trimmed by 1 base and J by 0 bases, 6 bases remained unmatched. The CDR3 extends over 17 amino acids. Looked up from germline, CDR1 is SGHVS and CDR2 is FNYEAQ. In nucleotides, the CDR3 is TGTGCCAGCAGCTTAGAGGGGGCGCTACTCTCTGGAAACACCATATATTTT. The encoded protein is CASSLEGALLSGNTIYF.

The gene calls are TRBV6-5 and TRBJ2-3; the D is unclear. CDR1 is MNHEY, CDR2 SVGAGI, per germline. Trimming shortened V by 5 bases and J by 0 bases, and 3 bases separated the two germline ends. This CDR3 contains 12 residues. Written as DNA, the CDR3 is TGTGCCAGCAGTGACAGCACAGATACGCAGTATTTT. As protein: CASSDSTDTQYF.

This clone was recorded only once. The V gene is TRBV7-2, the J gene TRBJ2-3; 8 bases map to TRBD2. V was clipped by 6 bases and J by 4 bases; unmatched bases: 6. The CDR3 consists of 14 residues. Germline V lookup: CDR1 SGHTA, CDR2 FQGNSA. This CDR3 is CASSITGGPDTQYF. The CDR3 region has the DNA TGTGCCAGCAGTATTACGGGGGGGCCAGATACGCAGTATTTT. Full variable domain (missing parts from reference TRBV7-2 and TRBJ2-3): GAGVSQSPSNKVTEKGKDVELRCDPISGHTALYWYRQSLGQGLEFLIYFQGNSAPDKSGLPSDRFSAERTGGSVSTLTIQRTQQEDSAVYLCASSITGGPDTQYFGPGTRLTVL.

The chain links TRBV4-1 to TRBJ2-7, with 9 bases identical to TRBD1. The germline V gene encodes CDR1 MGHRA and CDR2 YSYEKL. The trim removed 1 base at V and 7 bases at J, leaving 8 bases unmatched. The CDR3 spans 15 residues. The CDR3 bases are TGCGCCAGCAGCCAAGTTAGGACAGGGGTGAGGGAGCAGTACTTC. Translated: CASSQVRTGVREQYF.

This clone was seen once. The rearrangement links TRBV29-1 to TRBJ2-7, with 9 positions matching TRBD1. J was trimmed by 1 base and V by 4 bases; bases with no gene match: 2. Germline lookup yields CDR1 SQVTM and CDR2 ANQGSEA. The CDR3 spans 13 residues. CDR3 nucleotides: TGCAGCGTTGGAGGGACAGGGTCCTACGAGCAGTACTTC. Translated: CSVGGTGSYEQYF.

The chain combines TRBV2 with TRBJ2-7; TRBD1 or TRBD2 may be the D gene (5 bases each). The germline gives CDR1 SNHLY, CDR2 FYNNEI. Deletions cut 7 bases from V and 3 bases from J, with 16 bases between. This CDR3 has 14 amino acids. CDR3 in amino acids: CASTESGGRYEQYF. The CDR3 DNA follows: TGTGCCAGCACAGAAAGTGGGGGACGCTACGAGCAGTACTTC. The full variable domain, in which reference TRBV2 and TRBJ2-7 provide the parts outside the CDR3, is EPEVTQTPSHQVTQMGQEVILRCVPISNHLYFYWYRQILGQKVEFLVSFYNNEISEKSEIFDDQFSVERPDGSNFTLKIRSTKLEDSAMYFCASTESGGRYEQYFGPGTRLTVT.

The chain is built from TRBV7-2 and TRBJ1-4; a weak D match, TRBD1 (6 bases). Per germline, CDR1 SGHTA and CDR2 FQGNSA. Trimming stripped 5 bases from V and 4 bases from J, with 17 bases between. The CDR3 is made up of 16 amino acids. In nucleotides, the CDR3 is TGTGCCAGCAGCCACGAAGGGGGGAGTTATAATGAAAAACTGTTTTTT. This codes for CASSHEGGSYNEKLFF.

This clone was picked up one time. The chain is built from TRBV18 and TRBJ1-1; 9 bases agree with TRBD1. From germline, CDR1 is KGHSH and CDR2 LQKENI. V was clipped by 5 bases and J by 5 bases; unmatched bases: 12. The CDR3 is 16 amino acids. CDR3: CASSSGTGFDGTEAFF. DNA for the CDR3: TGTGCCAGCTCATCCGGGACAGGGTTCGACGGAACTGAAGCTTTCTTT. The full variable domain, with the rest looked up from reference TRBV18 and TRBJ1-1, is NAGVMQNPRHLVRRRGQEARLRCSPMKGHSHVYWYRQLPEEGLKFMVYLQKENIIDESGMPKERFSAEFPKEGPSILRIQQVVRGDSAAYFCASSSGTGFDGTEAFFGQGTRLTVV.

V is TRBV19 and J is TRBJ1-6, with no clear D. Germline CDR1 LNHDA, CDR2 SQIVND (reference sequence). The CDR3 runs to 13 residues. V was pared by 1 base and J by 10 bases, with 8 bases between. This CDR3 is CASSIGGRSPLHF. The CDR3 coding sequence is TGTGCCAGTAGTATAGGGGGAAGGTCACCCCTCCACTTT. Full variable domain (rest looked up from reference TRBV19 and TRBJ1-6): DGGITQSPKYLFRKEGQNVTLSCEQNLNHDAMYWYRQDPGQGLRLIYYSQIVNDFQKGDIAEGYSVSREKKESFPLTVTSAQKNPTAFYLCASSIGGRSPLHFGNGTRLTVT.

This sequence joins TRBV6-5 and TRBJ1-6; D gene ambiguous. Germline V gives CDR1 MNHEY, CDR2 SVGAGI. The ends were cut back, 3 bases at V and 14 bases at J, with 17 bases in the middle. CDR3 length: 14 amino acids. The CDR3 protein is CASSYSPRSGSLHF. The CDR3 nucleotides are TGTGCCAGCAGTTATTCCCCTAGGAGCGGATCCCTCCACTTT.